The subject of this entry is one T cell receptor beta chain. Its antigen is undetermined. The data are from a study of blood T cells in healthy people across ages. Study summary: When template switching was applied, about one barcoded beta molecule was captured per two T cells.

Study results and limitations: PBMCs that were unsorted prevented a conclusive naive versus antigen-experienced comparison.

The CDR3 is made up of 13 amino acids. The V end lost 1 base, the J end lost 6 bases, and 13 bases lay between the germline ends. CDR1 and CDR2 from the germline V gene are GTSNPN and SVGIG (reference sequence). Primers used in a second PCR of about 6 to 11 cycles were a sample-barcoded 5' primer and a J-beta primer mix. TCRdb reanalysed the 5' RACE reads using MiXCR and keeps one entry per CDR3 protein. This table has more than 800,000 distinct CDR3 sequences, 35% to 50% appearing once. The clonotype originates from a woman aged 55-69 years in good health. Specimen: blood. This chain connects TRBV30 to TRBJ2-7; maybe TRBD2 (7 bases). CDR3 sequence: CAWSGRGAGEQYF. The CDR3 DNA follows: TGTGCCTGGAGTGGACGGGGGGCTGGCGAGCAGTACTTC.